What follows describes a single T cell receptor beta chain. What it binds is unknown. This clone may be a read error of a much larger clone one base away. This sample stems from a study of blood T cells in healthy people across ages. Study-level points and caveats: Naive and antigen-experienced cells could not be conclusively compared, given unsorted PBMCs. Significant beta diversity loss was already apparent by age about 42, declining roughly linearly.

Then a second PCR, running about 6 to 12 cycles, was carried out with a sample-barcoded 5' primer and a J-beta primer mix. MiXCR, run by TCRdb on the 5' RACE reads, gives a single entry per CDR3 protein. The table has 800,000 to 950,000 distinct CDR3 sequences, 29% seen once; the top ten hold roughly 10%. In addition, the sample was reused for a study of T cells of mothers and their children. Per that study: Biologically related mothers and children overlapped slightly more than unrelated pairs, a non-significant difference.

The sequence was collected from a woman in her 40s in good health. What was sequenced was blood.

The CDR3 protein is CSAQTQEGYGYIF. CDR3 bases: TGCAGTGCTCAAACCCAGGAGGGTTATGGCTACATCTTC. The V and J genes are TRBV20-1 and TRBJ1-2; no reliable D call. Germline CDR1 DFQATT, CDR2 SNEGSKA (reference sequence). This CDR3 comprises 13 residues.